This TCR beta chain was observed in a study of PD-1 blockade in classical Hodgkin lymphoma. Study outcomes and limitations: Patients excluded were those beginning nivolumab under 1 year after ASCT.

Specified time point: cycle 4 day 1 (C4D1), after 5 to 7 weeks of nivolumab. No patient escaped relapse after autologous stem cell transplantation, and brentuximab vedotin exposure varied. As to this clone: What it binds is not known.

Assay: immunoSEQ multiplex PCR; the TCRdb copy retains only in-frame clones and omits some. The table lists approximately 26,000 clones, about four fifths of them singletons. The clonotype was recovered from a human donor with classical Hodgkin lymphoma. The sequencing used peripheral blood mononuclear cells (PBMCs), collected before the fourth cycle of nivolumab.

For the CDR3, the DNA is TGCGCCAGCGGTCAGCCTGGGGCTTTCTTT. Amino acid sequence: CASGQPGAFF. This rearrangement joins TRBV10-2 to TRBJ1-1, with unresolved D. CDR1 and CDR2 (germline): WSHSY, SAAADI. The germline V and J ends were trimmed by 8 bases and 11 bases, with 12 bases remaining between them. The CDR3 is 10 residues long.